This passage covers 15 T cell receptor beta chains from one sample sequenced in a study of T cell responses to AZD1222 COVID-19 vaccine (dated by TCRdb to the early 2020s). The time point label corresponds to: baseline before first vaccination. Receptors were amplified or captured by the immunoSEQ multiplex PCR assay. Drawn from immuneACCESS, this table holds only the in-frame rearrangements with V and J called that TCRdb kept. Clones are partly lost; checked studies trace under half to an unresolved V gene and leave the rest unexplained. In all, the sample holds 45,000 to 55,000 clones, and 80% to 90% of those were seen once. The ten most abundant clones make up 10% to 13% of the sample. The starting material was peripheral blood, obtained on day 0 of AZD1222 vaccination. The receptors originated from an adult in good health.

This chain uses TRBV7-9 with TRBJ1-1; D is uncertain. The CDR3 runs to 13 residues. The V end was cut by 0 bases, the J end by 8 bases, with 10 bases between. From germline, CDR1 is SEHNR and CDR2 FQNEAQ (reference sequence). As DNA, the CDR3 is TGTGCCAGCAGCTTAGCGAGTGGAACGGAAGCTTTCTTT. It codes for CASSLASGTEAFF.

This sequence joins TRBV20-1 and TRBJ2-7; D possibly uses TRBD1 or TRBD2 (6 bases each). Germline values: CDR1 DFQATT, CDR2 SNEGSKA (reference sequence). V was clipped by 5 bases and J by 8 bases, with 13 bases between them. This CDR3 contains 11 residues. The DNA for the CDR3 is TGCAGTGCTCCCTGGGGGGACAAGCAGTACTTC. Its translation: CSAPWGDKQYF.

This clone was counted only a few times. The chain couples TRBV7-2 to TRBJ2-2, with D possibly matching TRBD1 (6 bases). The CDR3 spans 15 residues. The germline V gene encodes CDR1 SGHTA and CDR2 FQGNSA. Trimming took off 3 bases at V and 6 bases at J, with 14 bases between the two ends. The CDR3 region is CASSLVQGAAGELFF. CDR3 coding DNA: TGTGCCAGCAGCTTGGTACAGGGCGCCGCCGGGGAGCTGTTTTTT.

The table lists this clone with a few counts. The chain links TRBV19 to TRBJ1-1; 8 bases align to TRBD1. Germline V gene data show CDR1 as LNHDA and CDR2 as SQIVND (reference sequence). The CDR3 loop spans 16 amino acids. Germline trimming cut 3 bases from V and 3 bases from J; bases unmatched to any gene: 9. CDR3 DNA sequence: TGTGCCAGTAGTATCCCCCAGGGGGCTACGCACACTGAAGCTTTCTTT. Translated, it gives CASSIPQGATHTEAFF.

This clone appeared once. The gene calls are TRBV5-4 and TRBJ1-2, with D unresolved. Germline CDR1 and CDR2: SGHNT and YYREEE (reference sequence). This CDR3 comprises 14 residues. Trimming cost V 0 bases and J 6 bases, with 12 bases left between them. The CDR3 region is CASSLGAARNGYTF. The DNA for the CDR3 is TGTGCCAGCAGCTTGGGGGCAGCCAGGAATGGCTACACCTTC.

The V and J genes are TRBV25-1 and TRBJ2-3; no clear D gene. V gave up 10 bases and J gave up 1 base, with 12 bases separating them. The germline V gene encodes CDR1 MGHDK and CDR2 SYGVNS. The CDR3 is 13 amino acids. As DNA, the CDR3 is TGTGCCACCGCGGTCTCGGGCACAGATACGCAGTATTTT. Translating gives CATAVSGTDTQYF.

This clone ranks as medium-sized. CDR3 coding DNA: TGTGCCAGCAGTGAACTGCAGGGACTGAACACTGAAGCTTTCTTT. This encodes CASSELQGLNTEAFF. The rearrangement joins TRBV6-1 to TRBJ1-1, with D possibly TRBD1 on 5 matching bases. Per the germline V gene, CDR1 is MNHNS and CDR2 is SASEGT. This CDR3 region has 15 residues. The V end lost 2 bases, the J end lost 0 bases, and 10 bases lay between the germline ends.

This clone showed up many times. The chain couples TRBV2 to TRBJ1-3; D gene uncertain. CDR3 length equals 13 residues. Germline V CDR1 and CDR2: SNHLY, FYNNEI. V lost 4 bases and J 6 bases, leaving 10 bases between the germline ends. The CDR3 DNA follows: TGTGCCAGCAGTGGTCGACGGCCAAACACCATATATTTT. Residues: CASSGRRPNTIYF.

The chain has TRBV7-2 and TRBJ1-5; D may be TRBD1 (6 bases). CDR1 is SGHTA and CDR2 is FQGNSA in the germline V gene. The V and J ends lost 4 bases and 5 bases respectively, with 15 bases between them. The CDR3 extends over 15 amino acids. CDR3 protein: CASSSRGGRDQPQHF. CDR3 DNA: TGTGCCAGCAGCTCGAGGGGGGGGCGAGATCAGCCCCAGCATTTT.

There are a few counts of this clone. DNA of the CDR3: TGTGCCAGCAGCTATGGACAGAGTTACTACGAGCAGTACTTC. This codes for CASSYGQSYYEQYF. The chain has TRBV7-2 and TRBJ2-7; D possibly corresponds to TRBD1 (6 bases). V lost 4 bases, J lost 3 bases, and 13 bases lay in between. The germline V gene has CDR1 SGHTA and CDR2 FQGNSA. This CDR3 is built from 14 residues.

This rearrangement joins TRBV3-1 (or the pseudogene TRBV3-2) to TRBJ1-4; 8 nucleotides line up with TRBD1. Germline trimming cut 3 bases from V and 7 bases from J; bases unmatched to any gene: 7. The germline V gene encodes CDR1 LGHDT and CDR2 YNNKEL (reference sequence). The CDR3 sequence is 15 residues long. CDR3 sequence (DNA): TGTGCCAGCAGCCACCCGACAGGGGAGAGTGAAAAACTGTTTTTT. It yields the protein CASSHPTGESEKLFF.

This clone was counted only a few times. The chain uses TRBV5-1 and TRBJ2-3; a weak D match, TRBD2 (5 bases). Trimming left V 4 bases short and J 3 bases short, with 18 bases between. Germline CDR1 reads SGHRS; CDR2 reads YFSETQ. The CDR3 extends over 16 amino acids. CDR3 loop: CASSRLTSGSTDTQYF. The CDR3 DNA is TGCGCCAGCAGCCGACTCACAAGCGGTAGTACAGATACGCAGTATTTT.

The V call is TRBV19, the J call TRBJ2-3; 9 positions agree with TRBD1. The J segment lost 3 bases and the V segment lost 4 bases, leaving 8 bases of the junction unmatched. Germline CDR1 is LNHDA and CDR2 is SQIVND (reference sequence). The CDR3 runs 16 residues. Written as DNA, the CDR3 is TGTGCCAGTAGTACCGAAACCGGGACAGGGACAGATACGCAGTATTTT. Its protein is CASSTETGTGTDTQYF.

This chain connects TRBV5-5 to TRBJ1-1; no definite D call. V shed 0 bases and J shed 0 bases, with 6 bases lying between them. The CDR3 runs to 14 residues. The germline CDR1 and CDR2 sequences are SGHKS and YYEKEE (reference sequence). The CDR3 DNA follows: TGTGCCAGCAGCTTGGCCTCAGTGAACACTGAAGCTTTCTTT. Encoded protein: CASSLASVNTEAFF.

J is TRBJ2-2 and V is TRBV7-2; a weak D match, TRBD1 (5 bases). CDR3 length: 13 amino acids. The germline V and J ends were trimmed by 5 bases and 6 bases, with 10 bases remaining between them. The germline V gene has CDR1 SGHTA and CDR2 FQGNSA. In nucleotides, the CDR3 is TGTGCCAGCAGCATCCGACAGTCCGGGGAGCTGTTTTTT. Protein sequence: CASSIRQSGELFF.